Following are 9 T cell receptor beta chains from one sample sequenced in a study of T cell changes during pregnancy in multiple sclerosis. Sequenced by immunoSEQ multiplex PCR; TCRdb stores in-frame clones only, minus some. The sample contains 30,000 to 40,000 clones, 87% of which appear only once. Material: CD8+ T cells from peripheral blood mononuclear cells, obtained before pregnancy. These receptors were obtained from a female donor with multiple sclerosis, enrolled in a pregnancy study.

The chain uses TRBV29-1 and TRBJ2-7; 13 positions match TRBD2. V gave up 7 bases and J gave up 4 bases; unmatched junction bases: 13. Germline V gives CDR1 SQVTM, CDR2 ANQGSEA. This CDR3 has 16 residues. DNA for the CDR3: TGCAGCGCCGGGACTAGCGGGGCCGTGGGCCTTTACGAGCAGTACTTC. This encodes CSAGTSGAVGLYEQYF.

The CDR3 DNA follows: TGTGCCAGCAGTTTTGGAGGGATCAATCAGCCCCAGCATTTT. This gives the protein CASSFGGINQPQHF. The J gene is TRBJ1-5, the V gene TRBV28; D remains unclear. The CDR3 has 14 amino acids. Germline V gene data show CDR1 as MDHEN and CDR2 as SYDVKM. The ends were cut back, 3 bases at V and 3 bases at J, with 9 bases in the middle.

V gene TRBV7-9 combines with J gene TRBJ2-2; TRBD2 matches at 7 bases. The CDR3 extends over 15 amino acids. V lost 4 bases to trimming and J lost 3 bases; unmatched junction nucleotides: 5. Per germline, CDR1 SEHNR and CDR2 FQNEAQ (reference sequence). CDR3 loop: CASSSWLADTGELFF. CDR3 DNA sequence: TGTGCCAGCAGCTCCTGGCTAGCGGACACCGGGGAGCTGTTTTTT.

The V and J genes are TRBV28 and TRBJ2-7; 9 nucleotides line up with TRBD2. Germline-derived CDR1 and CDR2 are MDHEN and SYDVKM. This CDR3 is built from 15 residues. Unmatched junction bases numbered 7, after V lost 4 bases and J lost 3 bases. The CDR3 loop reads CASSYGLAGNYEQYF. CDR3 DNA: TGTGCCAGCAGTTATGGGCTAGCGGGAAACTACGAGCAGTACTTC.

The chain recombines TRBV19 with TRBJ1-4; TRBD1 might be the D (6 bases). V lost 3 bases to trimming and J lost 8 bases, with 16 bases between them. The CDR3 extends over 15 amino acids. CDR1 and CDR2 from the germline V gene are LNHDA and SQIVND (reference sequence). The CDR3 bases are TGTGCCAGTAGTATGGGGCTAAACAGGGCAGAAAAACTGTTTTTT. Its protein product is CASSMGLNRAEKLFF.

The V gene is TRBV5-6, the J gene TRBJ1-1; a weak D match, TRBD1 (6 bases). The CDR3 loop spans 18 amino acids. Trimming cost V 4 bases and J 4 bases, with 26 bases left between them. Germline CDR1 and CDR2: SGHDT and YYEEEE. The CDR3 loop is CASSPDSDDGKLGTEAFF. CDR3 coding DNA: TGTGCCAGCAGCCCGGACAGTGATGATGGGAAGTTAGGCACTGAAGCTTTCTTT.

The rearrangement joins TRBV28 to TRBJ1-1; TRBD1 matches at 9 bases. CDR3 length equals 15 residues. The V gene's germline CDR1 is MDHEN and CDR2 SYDVKM. V was pared by 6 bases and J by 2 bases, with 7 bases of the junction left unmatched. CDR3 coding DNA: TGTGCCAGCAGGCCAGGACAGGGGATAAACACTGAAGCTTTCTTT. Its protein product is CASRPGQGINTEAFF.

This sequence joins TRBV13 and TRBJ2-2, with D perhaps TRBD1 (6 bases). Germline loops: CDR1 PRHDT, CDR2 FYEKMQ (reference sequence). This CDR3 is built from 16 residues. Trimming cost V 4 bases and J 0 bases, with 12 bases left between them. The CDR3 spells CASSSKDRANTGELFF. DNA of the CDR3: TGTGCCAGCAGCTCGAAGGACAGAGCGAACACCGGGGAGCTGTTTTTT.

This chain links TRBV28 with TRBJ1-4, with a weak D call TRBD1 (5 bases). The CDR3 has 14 residues. Germline CDR1 is MDHEN and CDR2 is SYDVKM. V lost 1 base and J lost 8, with 11 bases in between. CDR3 nucleotide sequence: TGTGCCAGCAGTTTATTGGTCAGGGCGGAAAAACTGTTTTTT. Translated, it gives CASSLLVRAEKLFF.